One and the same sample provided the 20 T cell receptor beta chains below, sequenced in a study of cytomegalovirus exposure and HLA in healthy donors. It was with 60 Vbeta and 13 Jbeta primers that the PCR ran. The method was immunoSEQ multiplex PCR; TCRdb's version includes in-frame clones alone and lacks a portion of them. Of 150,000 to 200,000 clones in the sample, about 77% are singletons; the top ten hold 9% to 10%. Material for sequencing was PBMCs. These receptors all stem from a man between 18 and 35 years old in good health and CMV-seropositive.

The CDR3: CASSLRLAGGDTNTGELFF. DNA of the CDR3: TGTGCCAGCAGCTTAAGACTAGCGGGAGGGGATACGAACACCGGGGAGCTGTTTTTT. This rearrangement joins TRBV7-6 to TRBJ2-2; 14 bases fit TRBD2. Germline trimming cut 2 bases from V and 0 bases from J; bases unmatched to any gene: 5. CDR3 length equals 19 residues. The V gene's germline CDR1 is SGHVS and CDR2 FNYEAQ.

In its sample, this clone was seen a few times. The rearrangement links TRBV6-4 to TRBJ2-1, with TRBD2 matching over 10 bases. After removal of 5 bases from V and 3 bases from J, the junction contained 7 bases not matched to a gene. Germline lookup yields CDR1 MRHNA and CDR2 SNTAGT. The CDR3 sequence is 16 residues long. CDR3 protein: CASSKSLAGDYNEQFF. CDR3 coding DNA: TGTGCCAGCAGTAAGTCTCTAGCGGGAGACTACAATGAGCAGTTCTTC.

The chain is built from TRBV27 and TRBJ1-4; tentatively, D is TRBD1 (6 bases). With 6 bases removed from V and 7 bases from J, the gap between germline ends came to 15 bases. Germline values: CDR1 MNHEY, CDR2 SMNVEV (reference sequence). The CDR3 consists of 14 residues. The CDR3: CASRTTGFSEKLFF. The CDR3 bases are TGTGCCAGCAGGACTACAGGGTTTAGTGAAAAACTGTTTTTT. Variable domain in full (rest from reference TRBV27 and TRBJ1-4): EAQVTQNPRYLITVTGKKLTVTCSQNMNHEYMSWYRQDPGLGLRQIYYSMNVEVTDKGDVPEGYKVSRKEKRNFPLILESPSPNQTSLYFCASRTTGFSEKLFFGSGTQLSVL.

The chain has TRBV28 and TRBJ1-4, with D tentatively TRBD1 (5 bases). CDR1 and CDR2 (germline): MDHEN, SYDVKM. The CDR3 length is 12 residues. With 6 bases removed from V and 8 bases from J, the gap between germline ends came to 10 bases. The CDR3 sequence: CASREGKEKLFF. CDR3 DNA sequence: TGTGCCAGCAGGGAGGGGAAGGAAAAACTGTTTTTT.

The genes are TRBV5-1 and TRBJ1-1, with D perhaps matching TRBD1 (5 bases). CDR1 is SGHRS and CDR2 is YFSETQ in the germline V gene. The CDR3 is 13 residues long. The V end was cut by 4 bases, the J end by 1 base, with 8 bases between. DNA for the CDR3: TGCGCCAGCAGCGCCGGACAGAACACTGAAGCTTTCTTT. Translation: CASSAGQNTEAFF.

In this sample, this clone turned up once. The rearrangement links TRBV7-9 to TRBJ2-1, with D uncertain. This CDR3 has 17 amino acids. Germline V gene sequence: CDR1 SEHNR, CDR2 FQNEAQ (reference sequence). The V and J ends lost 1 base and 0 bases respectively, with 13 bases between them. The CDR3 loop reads CASSLVTVVVSYNEQFF. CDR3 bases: TGTGCCAGCAGCTTAGTCACAGTAGTTGTCTCCTACAATGAGCAGTTCTTC.

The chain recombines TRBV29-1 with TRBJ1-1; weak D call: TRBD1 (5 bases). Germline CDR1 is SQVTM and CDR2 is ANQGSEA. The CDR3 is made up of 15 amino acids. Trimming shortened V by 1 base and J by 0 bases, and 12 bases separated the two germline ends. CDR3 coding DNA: TGCAGCGTTGAAGGGGCAGGGCAAATGAACACTGAAGCTTTCTTT. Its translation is CSVEGAGQMNTEAFF.

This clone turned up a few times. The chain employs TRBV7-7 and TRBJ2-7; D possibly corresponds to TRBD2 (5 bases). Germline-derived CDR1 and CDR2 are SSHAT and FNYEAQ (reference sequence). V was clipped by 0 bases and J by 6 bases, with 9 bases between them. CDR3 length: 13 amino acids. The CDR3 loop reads CASSLARESEQYF. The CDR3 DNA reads TGTGCCAGCAGCTTAGCGAGGGAAAGCGAGCAGTACTTC.

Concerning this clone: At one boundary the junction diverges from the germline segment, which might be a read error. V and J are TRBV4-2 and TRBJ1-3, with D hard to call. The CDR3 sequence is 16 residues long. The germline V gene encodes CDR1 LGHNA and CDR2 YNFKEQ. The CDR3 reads CASSQGAEDSGNAIYF. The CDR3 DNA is TGTGCCAGCAGCCAAGGTGCAGAAGACTCTGGAAACGCCATATATTTT.

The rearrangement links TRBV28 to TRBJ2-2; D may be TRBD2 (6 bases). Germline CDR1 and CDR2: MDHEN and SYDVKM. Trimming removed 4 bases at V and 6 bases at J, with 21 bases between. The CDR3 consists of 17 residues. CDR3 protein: CASSWGPRGRVAGELFF. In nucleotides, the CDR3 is TGTGCCAGCAGTTGGGGTCCCCGGGGGAGAGTAGCCGGGGAGCTGTTTTTT.

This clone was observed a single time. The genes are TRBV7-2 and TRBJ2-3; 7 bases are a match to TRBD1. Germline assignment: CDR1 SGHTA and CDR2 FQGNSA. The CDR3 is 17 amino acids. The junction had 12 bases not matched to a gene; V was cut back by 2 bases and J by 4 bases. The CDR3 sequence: CASSLYGFDRAPDTQYF. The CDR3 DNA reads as TGTGCCAGCAGCTTATACGGTTTCGACAGGGCCCCAGATACGCAGTATTTT.

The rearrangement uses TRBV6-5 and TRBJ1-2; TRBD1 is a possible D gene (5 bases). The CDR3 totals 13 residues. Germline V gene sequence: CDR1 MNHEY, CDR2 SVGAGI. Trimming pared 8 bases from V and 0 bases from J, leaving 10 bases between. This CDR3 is CASARVANYGYTF. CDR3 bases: TGTGCCAGCGCCAGGGTAGCTAACTATGGCTACACCTTC.

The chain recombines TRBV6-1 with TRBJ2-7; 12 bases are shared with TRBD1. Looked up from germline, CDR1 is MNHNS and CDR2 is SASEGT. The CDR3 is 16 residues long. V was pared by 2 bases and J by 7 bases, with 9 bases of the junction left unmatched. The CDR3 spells CASSESLGQGAGEQYF. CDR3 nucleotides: TGTGCCAGCAGTGAAAGCTTGGGACAGGGGGCGGGAGAGCAGTACTTC.

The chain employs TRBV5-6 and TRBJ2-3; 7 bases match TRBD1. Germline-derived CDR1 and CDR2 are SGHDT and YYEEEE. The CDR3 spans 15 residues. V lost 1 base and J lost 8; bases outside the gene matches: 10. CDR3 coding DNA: TGTGCCAGCAGCTTGAAAGGGACAGCCGGCCTTACGCAGTATTTT. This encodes CASSLKGTAGLTQYF.

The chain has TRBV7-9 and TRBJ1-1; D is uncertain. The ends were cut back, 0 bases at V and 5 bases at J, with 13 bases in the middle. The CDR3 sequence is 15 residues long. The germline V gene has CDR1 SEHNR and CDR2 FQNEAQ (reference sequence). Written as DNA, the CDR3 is TGTGCCAGCAGCTTAGCGCAGGAATTAATTACTGAAGCTTTCTTT. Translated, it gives CASSLAQELITEAFF.

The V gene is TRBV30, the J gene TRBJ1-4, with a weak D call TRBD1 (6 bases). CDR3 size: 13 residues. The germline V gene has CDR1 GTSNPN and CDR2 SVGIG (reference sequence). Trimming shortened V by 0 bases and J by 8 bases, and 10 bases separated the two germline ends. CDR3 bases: TGTGCCTGGAGTGTACGGACAGCCGAAAAACTGTTTTTT. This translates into CAWSVRTAEKLFF. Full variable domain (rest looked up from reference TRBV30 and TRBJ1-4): SQTIHQWPATLVQPVGSPLSLECTVEGTSNPNLYWYRQAAGRGLQLLFYSVGIGQISSEVPQNLSASRPQDRQFILSSKKLLLSDSGFYLCAWSVRTAEKLFFGSGTQLSVL.

The CDR3 loop is CASSSGGGPDTQYF. The CDR3 DNA reads as TGTGCCAGCAGCAGTGGGGGGGGCCCAGATACGCAGTATTTT. The rearrangement uses TRBV5-6 and TRBJ2-3; the D gene is possibly TRBD2 (7 bases). Germline V gene lookup returns CDR1 SGHDT and CDR2 YYEEEE. V lost 4 bases, J lost 4 bases, and 13 bases lay in between. The CDR3 totals 14 residues.

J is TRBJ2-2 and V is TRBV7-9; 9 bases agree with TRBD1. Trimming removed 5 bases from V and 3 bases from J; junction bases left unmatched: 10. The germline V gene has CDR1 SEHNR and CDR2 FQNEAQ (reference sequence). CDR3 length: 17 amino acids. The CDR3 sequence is CASSENRDRADTGELFF. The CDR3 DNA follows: TGTGCCAGCAGCGAAAACCGGGACAGGGCGGACACCGGGGAGCTGTTTTTT.

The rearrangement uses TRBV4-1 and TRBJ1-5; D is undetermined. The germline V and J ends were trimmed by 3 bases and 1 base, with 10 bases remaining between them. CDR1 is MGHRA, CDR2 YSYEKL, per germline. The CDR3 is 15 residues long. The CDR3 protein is CASSQRSGSNQPQHF. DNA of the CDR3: TGCGCCAGCAGCCAGCGTTCCGGGAGCAATCAGCCCCAGCATTTT.

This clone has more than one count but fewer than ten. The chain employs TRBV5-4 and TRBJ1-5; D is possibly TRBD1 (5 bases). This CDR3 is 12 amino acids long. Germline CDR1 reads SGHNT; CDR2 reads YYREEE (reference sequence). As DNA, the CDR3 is TGTGGGTTTGGGGCTTGGGGTCAGCCCCAGCATTTT. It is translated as CGFGAWGQPQHF.